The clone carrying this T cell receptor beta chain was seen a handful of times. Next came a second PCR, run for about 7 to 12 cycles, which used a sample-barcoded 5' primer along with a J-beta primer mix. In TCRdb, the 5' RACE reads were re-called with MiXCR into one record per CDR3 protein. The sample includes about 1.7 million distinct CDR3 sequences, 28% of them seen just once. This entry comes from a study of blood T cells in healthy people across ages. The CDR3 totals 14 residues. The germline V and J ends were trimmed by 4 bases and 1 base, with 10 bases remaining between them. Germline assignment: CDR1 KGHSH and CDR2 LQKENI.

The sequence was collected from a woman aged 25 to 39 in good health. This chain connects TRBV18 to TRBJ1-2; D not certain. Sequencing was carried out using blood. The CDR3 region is CASSLGRDNYGYTF. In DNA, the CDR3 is TGTGCCAGCTCACTTGGACGGGATAACTATGGCTACACCTTC.